The 10 T cell receptor beta chains below come from one sample, sequenced in a study of T cell changes during pregnancy in multiple sclerosis. The assay was immunoSEQ multiplex PCR, and TCRdb's table has in-frame clones only and misses some. This table has 60,000 to 85,000 clones, just over 90% appearing once. This sample comprised peripheral blood, obtained in the second trimester of pregnancy. The receptors stem from a female donor with multiple sclerosis, enrolled in a pregnancy study.

This chain uses TRBV9 with TRBJ1-6, with TRBD1 matching 7 bases. CDR3 length equals 15 residues. V lost 0 bases and J lost 12; bases outside the gene matches: 9. Germline V lookup: CDR1 SGDLS, CDR2 YYNGEE. CDR3 in amino acids: CASSVEEGGAGPLHF. In DNA, the CDR3 is TGTGCCAGCAGCGTAGAGGAAGGGGGCGCAGGACCCCTCCACTTT.

V gene TRBV7-2 combines with J gene TRBJ2-1; D might be TRBD2 (5 bases). This CDR3 has 17 amino acids. Germline V gene lookup returns CDR1 SGHTA and CDR2 FQGNSA. Trimming pared 1 base from V and 3 bases from J, leaving 16 bases between. The CDR3 nucleotides are TGTGCCAGCAGCTTAGGGGCCGGGGAGCTGTACTACAATGAGCAGTTCTTC. Its translation: CASSLGAGELYYNEQFF. Full variable domain (rest looked up from reference TRBV7-2 and TRBJ2-1): GAGVSQSPSNKVTEKGKDVELRCDPISGHTALYWYRQSLGQGLEFLIYFQGNSAPDKSGLPSDRFSAERTGGSVSTLTIQRTQQEDSAVYLCASSLGAGELYYNEQFFGPGTRLTVL.

The chain combines TRBV19 with TRBJ1-2; D unclear. Germline-derived CDR1 and CDR2 are LNHDA and SQIVND (reference sequence). The CDR3 runs 15 residues. The ends were cut back, 1 base at V and 3 bases at J, with 12 bases in the middle. CDR3 residues: CASSIVGPMDYGYTF. CDR3 nucleotides: TGTGCCAGTAGTATAGTGGGCCCAATGGACTATGGCTACACCTTC.

This chain joins TRBV2 and TRBJ1-5; D gene uncertain. The V gene's germline CDR1 is SNHLY and CDR2 FYNNEI. V was trimmed by 7 bases and J by 0 bases, leaving 7 bases between them. CDR3 length: 13 amino acids. The CDR3 region is CASTTVSNQPQHF. In nucleotides, the CDR3 is TGTGCCAGCACAACGGTTAGCAATCAGCCCCAGCATTTT.

V and J are TRBV7-9 and TRBJ2-7, with D possibly matching TRBD1 (6 bases). Germline loops: CDR1 SEHNR, CDR2 FQNEAQ (reference sequence). There are 14 residues in the CDR3. V was clipped by 5 bases and J by 1 base, with 12 bases between them. CDR3 residues: CASSVYRDSYEQYF. DNA of the CDR3: TGTGCCAGCAGCGTTTACAGGGATTCCTACGAGCAGTACTTC.

This rearrangement joins TRBV19 to TRBJ2-2; D perhaps matches TRBD2 (5 bases). The V end lost 5 bases, the J end lost 0 bases, and 13 bases lay between the germline ends. Germline V CDR1 and CDR2: LNHDA, SQIVND (reference sequence). CDR3 length equals 16 residues. The CDR3 protein is CASSLVSGANTGELFF. CDR3 DNA sequence: TGTGCCAGTAGTCTCGTAAGCGGCGCGAACACCGGGGAGCTGTTTTTT.

The chain is built from TRBV6-6 and TRBJ2-3, with 8 bases identical to TRBD2. CDR1 is MNHNY, CDR2 SVGAGI, per germline (reference sequence). With 7 bases clipped from V and 5 bases from J, the junction kept 14 bases outside the gene matches. This CDR3 has 16 residues. The CDR3 DNA sequence: TGTGCCAGCAAAAAAACCGGGACTAGTGTCGGAGATACGCAGTATTTT. It encodes CASKKTGTSVGDTQYF.

This chain links TRBV7-2 with TRBJ2-7; D is unresolved. This CDR3 has 11 residues. The V and J ends lost 2 bases and 6 bases respectively, with 5 bases between them. Germline loops: CDR1 SGHTA, CDR2 FQGNSA. This chain's CDR3 is CASSLYSEQYF. For the CDR3, the DNA is TGTGCCAGCAGCTTATACAGCGAGCAGTACTTC.

A single count supports this clone. The chain is built from TRBV6-6 and TRBJ2-7; D remains ambiguous. Trimming stripped 4 bases from V and 2 bases from J, with 9 bases between. The CDR3 sequence is 13 residues long. The germline gives CDR1 MNHNY, CDR2 SVGAGI (reference sequence). The CDR3 DNA follows: TGTGCCAGCAGTTTCTATGCTCCCTACGAGCAGTACTTC. Translating it yields CASSFYAPYEQYF.

The chain carries TRBV7-9 and TRBJ1-2; 8 bases are shared with TRBD1. Germline V lookup: CDR1 SEHNR, CDR2 FQNEAQ (reference sequence). Losses at the gene ends were 5 bases for V and 1 base for J; bases not matched to a gene: 12. This CDR3 is built from 17 residues. CDR3: CASSINLRDRINYGYTF. The CDR3 DNA reads TGTGCCAGCAGCATTAACCTCCGGGACAGGATTAACTATGGCTACACCTTC.